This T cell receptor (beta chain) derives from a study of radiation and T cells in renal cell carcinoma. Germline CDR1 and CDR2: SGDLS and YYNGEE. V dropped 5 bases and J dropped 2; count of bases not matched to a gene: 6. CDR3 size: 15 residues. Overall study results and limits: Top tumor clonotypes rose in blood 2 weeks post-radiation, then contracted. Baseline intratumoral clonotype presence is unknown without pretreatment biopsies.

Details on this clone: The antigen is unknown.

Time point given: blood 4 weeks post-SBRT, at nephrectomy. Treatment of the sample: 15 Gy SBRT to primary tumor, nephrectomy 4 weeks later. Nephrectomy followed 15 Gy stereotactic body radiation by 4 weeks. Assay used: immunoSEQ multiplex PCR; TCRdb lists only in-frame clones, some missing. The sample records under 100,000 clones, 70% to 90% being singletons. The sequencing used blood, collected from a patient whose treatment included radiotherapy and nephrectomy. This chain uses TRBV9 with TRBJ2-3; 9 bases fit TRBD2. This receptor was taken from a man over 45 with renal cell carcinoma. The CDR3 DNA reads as TGTGCCAGCAGTATAGCGGGGGAGCCCACAGATACGCAGTATTTT. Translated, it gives CASSIAGEPTDTQYF. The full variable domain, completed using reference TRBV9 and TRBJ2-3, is DSGVTQTPKHLITATGQRVTLRCSPRSGDLSVYWYQQSLDQGLQFLIQYYNGEERAKGNILERFSAQQFPDLHSELNLSSLELGDSALYFCASSIAGEPTDTQYFGPGTRLTVL.